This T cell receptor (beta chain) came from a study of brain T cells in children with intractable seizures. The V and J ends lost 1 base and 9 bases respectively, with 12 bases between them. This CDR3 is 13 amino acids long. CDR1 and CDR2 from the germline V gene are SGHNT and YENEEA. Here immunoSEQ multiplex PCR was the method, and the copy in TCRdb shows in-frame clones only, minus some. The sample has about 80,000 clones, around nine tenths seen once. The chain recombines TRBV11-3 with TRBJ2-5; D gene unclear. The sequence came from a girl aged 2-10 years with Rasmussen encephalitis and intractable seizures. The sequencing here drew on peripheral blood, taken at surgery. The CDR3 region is CASSLGVGSAQYF. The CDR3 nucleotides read TGTGCCAGCAGCTTAGGGGTGGGTTCGGCCCAGTACTTC.